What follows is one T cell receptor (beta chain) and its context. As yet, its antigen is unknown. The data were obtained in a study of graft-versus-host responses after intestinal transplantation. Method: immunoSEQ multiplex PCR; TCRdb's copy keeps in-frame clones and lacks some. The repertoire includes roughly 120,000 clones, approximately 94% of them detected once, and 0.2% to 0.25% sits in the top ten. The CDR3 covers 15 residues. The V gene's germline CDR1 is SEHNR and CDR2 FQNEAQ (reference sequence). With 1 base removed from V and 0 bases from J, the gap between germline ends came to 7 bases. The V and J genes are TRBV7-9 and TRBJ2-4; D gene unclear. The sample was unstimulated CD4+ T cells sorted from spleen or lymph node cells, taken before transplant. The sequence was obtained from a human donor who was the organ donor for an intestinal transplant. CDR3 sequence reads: CASSLDVLAKNIQYF. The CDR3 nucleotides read TGTGCCAGCAGCTTAGACGTTCTAGCCAAAAACATTCAGTACTTC.